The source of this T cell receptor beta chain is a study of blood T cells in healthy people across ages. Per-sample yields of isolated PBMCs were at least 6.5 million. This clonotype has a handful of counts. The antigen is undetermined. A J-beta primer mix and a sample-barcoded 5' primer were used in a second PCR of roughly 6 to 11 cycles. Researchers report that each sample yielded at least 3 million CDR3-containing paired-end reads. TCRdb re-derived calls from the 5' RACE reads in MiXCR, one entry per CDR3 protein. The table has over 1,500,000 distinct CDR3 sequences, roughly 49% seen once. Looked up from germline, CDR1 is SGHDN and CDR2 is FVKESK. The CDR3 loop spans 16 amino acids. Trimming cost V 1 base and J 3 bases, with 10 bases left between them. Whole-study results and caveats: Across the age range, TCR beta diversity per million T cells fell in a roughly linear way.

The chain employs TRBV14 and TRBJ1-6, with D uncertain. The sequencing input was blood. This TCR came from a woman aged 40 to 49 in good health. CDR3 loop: CASSQVGSGYNSPLHF. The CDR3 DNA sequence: TGTGCCAGCAGCCAAGTGGGGTCCGGCTATAATTCACCCCTCCACTTT.